The entry below describes one T cell receptor beta chain. Its cognate antigen is unknown. The authors ran a second PCR of about 7 to 12 cycles using a sample-barcoded 5' primer and a J-beta primer mix. TCRdb independently ran MiXCR on the 5' RACE reads; one entry per CDR3 protein. The sample consists of about 570,000 distinct CDR3 sequences, about 28% of them appearing once. This entry belongs to a study of blood T cells in healthy people across ages. Points from the study as a whole: Long-lived and aged donors differed, with more naive CD4+ cells and higher diversity in the long-lived.

Germline V gives CDR1 SGHAT, CDR2 FQNNGV. The V and J ends lost 6 bases and 5 bases, in that order; junction bases with no gene match: 15. The CDR3 is 16 residues long. This sample was also put to use in a study of T cells of mothers and their children. That source notes: Barcodes and 2-4 random nucleotides were added by M1S in the second PCR. The yield was over 9.5 million TCR beta CDR3 reads from each mother and around 3.3 million from each child.

Sequenced input: blood. This TCR came from a boy aged 2-15 years in good health. This rearrangement joins TRBV11-2 to TRBJ2-5; 7 nucleotides align to TRBD1. CDR3 sequence (DNA): TGTGCCAGCAGTCGAGAAGTGCAGGGGGACAAGGAGACCCAGTACTTC. Translating it yields CASSREVQGDKETQYF.